The text below deals with one T cell receptor (beta chain). The data derive from a study of glioma-infiltrating T cells after dendritic cell vaccination. Method: immunoSEQ multiplex PCR; TCRdb's copy keeps in-frame clones and lacks some. Seen here are nearly 85,000 clones, over 85% observed once, and the top ten hold more than 3%. Germline CDR1 and CDR2: SGHDN and FVKESK. The CDR3 totals 13 residues. V was pared by 4 bases and J by 6 bases, with 12 bases between. The TCR sequence derives from a human donor with glioblastoma. The sequences come from blood, collected before dendritic cell vaccination. V usage is TRBV14 and J usage is TRBJ1-2; D might be TRBD1 (5 bases). As DNA, the CDR3 is TGTGCCAGCAGCCCGAGGACATCGGATGGCTACACCTTC. Its protein is CASSPRTSDGYTF.